These T cell receptor beta chains were read from a single sample in a study of a mutant IDH1 vaccine in newly diagnosed glioma. For these TCRs, the target antigens are not known. The table came from immunoSEQ multiplex PCR; TCRdb's copy has only in-frame clones and leaves some out. This table holds 45,000 to 60,000 clones, 88% found once. Sequenced here: PBMCs, sampled from a glioma patient whose treatment included an IDH1 peptide vaccine. The origin of the receptors is a woman in her thirties or forties with glioma. The CDR3 runs from the conserved cysteine through the conserved F or W. D genes are given only for firm matches. Some rows mark clone size as missing; the rest say once, few, many or name a class of expanded clone.

J: TRBJ1-2; D: NA; V: TRBV28; size: NA; CDR3: CASSTRQVYYGYTF; DNA: TGTGCCAGCAGTACCCGACAGGTATACTATGGCTACACCTTC
J: TRBJ2-2; D: NA; V: TRBV6-5; size: NA; CDR3: CASSYSPSRVAGELFF; DNA: TGTGCCAGCAGTTACTCGCCGAGCAGGGTGGCCGGGGAGCTGTTTTTT
J: TRBJ2-2; D: NA; V: TRBV15; size: NA; CDR3: CATSSSLSGELFF; DNA: TGTGCCACCAGCAGTTCGCTTTCCGGGGAGCTGTTTTTT
J: TRBJ1-5; D: TRBD1; V: TRBV6-6; size: NA; CDR3: CASSLGTGGIQPQHF; DNA: TGTGCCAGCAGTCTCGGGACAGGGGGAATTCAGCCCCAGCATTTT
J: TRBJ2-1; D: TRBD1; V: TRBV29-1; size: NA; CDR3: CSVEVTGVNEQFF; DNA: TGCAGCGTTGAGGTGACAGGGGTCAATGAGCAGTTCTTC
J: TRBJ1-5; D: NA; V: TRBV7-9; size: NA; CDR3: CASSLARAGSNQPQHF; DNA: TGTGCCAGCAGCTTAGCGAGGGCAGGGAGCAATCAGCCCCAGCATTTT
J: TRBJ1-4; D: NA; V: TRBV28; size: few; CDR3: CASSPIGSLNEKLFF; DNA: TGTGCCAGCAGTCCCATCGGTTCCTTGAATGAAAAACTGTTTTTT
J: TRBJ1-1; D: NA; V: TRBV6-1; size: NA; CDR3: CASSGGDEAFF; DNA: TGTGCCAGCAGTGGGGGAGATGAAGCTTTCTTT
J: TRBJ1-5; D: NA; V: TRBV7-9; size: NA; CDR3: CASSLSRLGSNQPQHF; DNA: TGTGCCAGCAGCTTAAGTAGGTTAGGAAGCAATCAGCCCCAGCATTTT
J: TRBJ2-1; D: TRBD2; V: TRBV2; size: once; CDR3: CASSPTSGSYNEQFF; DNA: TGTGCCAGCAGTCCTACTAGCGGGAGCTACAATGAGCAGTTCTTC
J: TRBJ1-5; D: NA; V: TRBV2; size: once; CDR3: CASSYSNQPQHF; DNA: TGTGCCAGCAGTTATAGCAATCAGCCCCAGCATTTT
J: TRBJ2-2; D: NA; V: TRBV4-2; size: NA; CDR3: CASSQELANTGELFF; DNA: TGTGCCAGCAGCCAAGAACTCGCGAACACCGGGGAGCTGTTTTTT
J: TRBJ2-5; D: NA; V: TRBV7-9; size: NA; CDR3: CASSFDGGIQETQYF; DNA: TGTGCCAGCAGCTTTGACGGGGGTATCCAAGAGACCCAGTACTTC
J: TRBJ1-5; D: TRBD1; V: TRBV2; size: NA; CDR3: CASSYRGRNNNQPQHF; DNA: TGTGCCAGCAGTTACAGGGGGAGGAATAACAATCAGCCCCAGCATTTT
J: TRBJ1-2; D: NA; V: TRBV10-2; size: NA; CDR3: CASSERGKDRNYGYTF; DNA: TGCGCCAGCAGTGAGAGAGGCAAAGATCGTAACTATGGCTACACCTTC
J: TRBJ1-1; D: NA; V: TRBV28; size: NA; CDR3: CATGTDLNTEAFF; DNA: TGTGCCACCGGGACCGACCTCAACACTGAAGCTTTCTTT
J: TRBJ2-2; D: NA; V: TRBV5-1; size: NA; CDR3: CASSPSWPDNTGELFF; DNA: TGCGCCAGCAGCCCCAGTTGGCCTGATAACACCGGGGAGCTGTTTTTT
J: TRBJ1-1; D: NA; V: TRBV30; size: NA; CDR3: CAWSIQQMNTEAFF; DNA: TGTGCCTGGAGTATACAGCAAATGAACACTGAAGCTTTCTTT
J: TRBJ1-5; D: NA; V: TRBV12-5; size: NA; CDR3: CASGLTGSQPQHF; DNA: TGTGCTAGTGGTTTGACGGGAAGTCAGCCCCAGCATTTT
J: TRBJ2-3; D: NA; V: TRBV6-5; size: NA; CDR3: CASRKEATDTQYF; DNA: TGTGCCAGCAGGAAGGAGGCGACAGATACGCAGTATTTT
J: TRBJ1-5; D: NA; V: TRBV5-1; size: NA; CDR3: CASSLDGGYNQPQHF; DNA: TGCGCCAGCAGCCTTGACGGAGGCTACAATCAGCCCCAGCATTTT
J: TRBJ1-2; D: NA; V: TRBV13; size: NA; CDR3: CASSLGMTAGVGYTF; DNA: TGTGCCAGCAGCTTGGGGATGACAGCCGGCGTGGGCTACACCTTC
J: TRBJ2-2; D: TRBD1; V: TRBV5-1; size: NA; CDR3: CASSSYGTGGTGELFF; DNA: TGCGCCAGCAGCTCCTATGGGACAGGGGGAACCGGGGAGCTGTTTTTT
J: TRBJ1-1; D: TRBD1; V: TRBV29-1; size: few; CDR3: CSVYRGRDTEAFF; DNA: TGCAGCGTTTACAGGGGTCGGGACACTGAAGCTTTCTTT
J: TRBJ1-2; D: NA; V: TRBV15; size: NA; CDR3: CATSRDSGYTF; DNA: TGTGCCACCAGCAGAGATAGTGGCTACACCTTC
J: TRBJ1-6; D: TRBD1; V: TRBV27; size: NA; CDR3: CASSLDRGLPLHF; DNA: TGTGCCAGCAGTCTCGACAGGGGATTACCCCTCCACTTT
J: TRBJ2-7; D: TRBD2; V: TRBV5-4; size: NA; CDR3: CASTQWGGYYEQYF; DNA: TGTGCCAGCACCCAATGGGGGGGTTACTACGAGCAGTACTTC
J: TRBJ1-2; D: NA; V: TRBV5-1; size: NA; CDR3: CASSLLTISASGYTF; DNA: TGCGCCAGCAGCTTGTTGACTATTTCAGCGTCAGGCTACACCTTC
J: TRBJ2-2; D: NA; V: TRBV7-2; size: NA; CDR3: CASSLVTGRSTGELFF; DNA: TGTGCCAGCAGCTTAGTAACAGGGAGGTCGACCGGGGAGCTGTTTTTT
J: TRBJ2-1; D: TRBD2; V: TRBV30; size: NA; CDR3: CAWSSSGRQFF; DNA: TGTGCCTGGAGCAGTAGCGGGAGACAGTTCTTC
J: TRBJ1-6; D: NA; V: TRBV28; size: NA; CDR3: CASEGQVVNSPLHF; DNA: TGTGCCAGCGAGGGGCAGGTAGTAAATTCACCCCTCCACTTT
J: TRBJ2-3; D: TRBD2; V: TRBV6-4; size: NA; CDR3: CASSERGATDTQYF; DNA: TGTGCCAGCAGTGAGCGGGGGGCTACAGATACGCAGTATTTT
J: TRBJ1-2; D: TRBD1; V: TRBV27; size: NA; CDR3: CATRVVTGTGKRYGYTF; DNA: TGTGCCACGCGGGTTGTGACCGGGACAGGGAAAAGATATGGCTACACCTTC
J: TRBJ1-3; D: NA; V: TRBV19; size: NA; CDR3: CASSTRQIWDTIYF; DNA: TGTGCCAGTAGTACCCGACAAATTTGGGACACCATATATTTT
J: TRBJ2-3; D: NA; V: TRBV19; size: NA; CDR3: CARLRAPTQYF; DNA: TGTGCCAGATTGAGGGCGCCTACGCAGTATTTT
J: TRBJ2-7; D: TRBD1; V: TRBV27; size: NA; CDR3: CASGDRGYEQYF; DNA: TGTGCCAGCGGAGACAGGGGCTACGAGCAGTACTTC
J: TRBJ2-7; D: NA; V: TRBV15; size: NA; CDR3: CATSRTGSSYEQYF; DNA: TGTGCCACCAGCCGAACAGGTAGCTCCTACGAGCAGTACTTC
J: TRBJ2-7; D: NA; V: TRBV6-5; size: NA; CDR3: CASSYRERGEQYF; DNA: TGTGCCAGCAGTTACCGGGAGAGGGGCGAGCAGTACTTC
J: TRBJ1-5; D: NA; V: TRBV15; size: NA; CDR3: CATNTARGDQPQHF; DNA: TGTGCCACCAATACAGCGCGGGGGGATCAGCCCCAGCATTTT
J: TRBJ1-1; D: NA; V: TRBV6-1; size: NA; CDR3: CASSVDPANTEAFF; DNA: TGTGCCAGCAGCGTTGACCCCGCGAACACTGAAGCTTTCTTT